This T cell receptor beta chain was sequenced in a study of blood T cell repertoires in COVID-19. Study details: Sites across the United States, Italy and Spain contributed samples from acute and convalescent COVID-19. PBMCs, B-cell-depleted T cells, or T cells were the source of the cDNA or gDNA that made up the material.

Participant ages covered about 18 to 95 years across about two dozen US areas. CDR3 length: 12 residues. Germline V gene data show CDR1 as SGHDN and CDR2 as FVKESK. V gave up 2 bases and J gave up 6 bases, with 7 bases separating them. Original processing notes: The assay estimated nucleated cells by amplifying reference gene primers. Sequencing used immunoSEQ multiplex PCR; TCRdb keeps in-frame clones, though not all of them. D and trimming were read from the DNA, whereas the V and J calls and clone size are those reported in that table. The table includes 300,000 to 500,000 clones, over 75% detected once.

This clonotype was obtained from a woman aged 25 to 39 with acute COVID-19. V usage is TRBV14 and J usage is TRBJ1-1; D unresolved. The material sequenced was PBMCs or T cells enriched from blood (not recorded which). DNA for the CDR3: TGTGCCAGCAGCCAATATAGCGCTGAAGCTTTCTTT. It specifies CASSQYSAEAFF.